This TCR beta chain was identified during a study of OX40 agonist ivuxolimab in advanced cancers. As regards this clone: No antigen is known for it.

The V and J ends lost 4 bases and 0 bases respectively, with 13 bases between them. Per germline, CDR1 SGHKS and CDR2 YYEKEE (reference sequence). CDR3 length: 15 amino acids. With baseline, cycle 4 day 1, and cycle 7 day 1 as timepoints, blood was sampled. Study-level points and caveats: Some nonresponders additionally presented with little normalized T-cell clonal expansion. At 0.1 to 3.0 mg/kg, CD4+ and CD8+ blood T cells expanded clonally by week 6. In the 0.1-3.0 mg/kg groups, partial responders showed among the lowest expansion.

Here immunoSEQ multiplex PCR was the method, and the copy in TCRdb shows in-frame clones only, minus some. The table shows about 24,000 clones, with roughly 90% occurring only once. This chain connects TRBV5-5 to TRBJ1-2; D is perhaps TRBD1 (6 bases). The receptor was isolated from an adult with an advanced solid tumor such as melanoma, head and neck, liver or kidney cancer. The material was CD4+ or CD8+ T cells sorted from blood, obtained in a trial of the OX40 agonist ivuxolimab. The chain's CDR3 is CASSPMDSTNYGYTF. The CDR3 DNA reads as TGTGCCAGCAGCCCAATGGACAGCACTAACTATGGCTACACCTTC.